This entry is about one TCR beta chain. Germline and junction disagree at one end, which may indicate a read error. Germline V gene sequence: CDR1 MNHNY, CDR2 SVGAGI (reference sequence). There are 14 residues in the CDR3. The data were taken from a study of tumor and adjacent non-tumor tissue in lung cancer. This sample's RNA came from whole unsorted tissue. The normal lung tissue was taken more than 3 cm from the tumor edge. The library came from three nested PCR rounds adapted from ARM-PCR protocols. Using its own MiXCR run on the multiplex PCR reads, TCRdb lists one record per CDR3 protein. The sample includes around 75,000 distinct CDR3 sequences, approximately 71% of them seen just once.

The sequence came from a woman aged 45-65 years with non-small cell lung cancer. The chain uses TRBV6-6 and TRBJ1-6, with 7 bases lining up with TRBD1. Specimen: distant non-tumor lung tissue. DNA for the CDR3: TGTGCCAACAGTTTAGGGGACAGTAATTCACACCTCCACTTT. Protein product: CANSLGDSNSHLHF.